Following are 27 T cell receptor beta chains from one sample sequenced in a study of blood T cell repertoires in COVID-19. This table comes from immunoSEQ multiplex PCR, and its TCRdb copy is limited to in-frame clones, with some not included. The table has some 87,000 clones, around 90% seen once. Sequenced: peripheral blood. The receptors stem from a woman in her seventies with acute or convalescent COVID-19.

This rearrangement joins TRBV5-1 to TRBJ1-3; no reliable D call. Germline V gene data show CDR1 as SGHRS and CDR2 as YFSETQ. There are 13 residues in the CDR3. V was cut by 0 bases and J by 4 bases, with 5 bases left in between. The DNA of the CDR3 is TGCGCCAGCAGCTTGGATCAGGGAAACACCATATATTTT. As protein: CASSLDQGNTIYF.

The DNA for the CDR3 is TGCAGTGCTAGTCTCAGCTATGGCTACACCTTC. This translates into CSASLSYGYTF. This chain uses TRBV20-1 with TRBJ1-2; no clear D. The CDR3 is 11 amino acids. Germline CDR1 and CDR2: DFQATT and SNEGSKA (reference sequence). Deletions cut 3 bases from V and 4 bases from J, with 6 bases between.

The chain employs TRBV28 and TRBJ1-2; TRBD1 is a possible D gene (6 bases). The CDR3 spans 17 residues. Trimming stripped 6 bases from V and 4 bases from J, with 24 bases between. The germline gives CDR1 MDHEN, CDR2 SYDVKM. Here the CDR3 reads CASRARQEVGGGYGYTF. In nucleotides, the CDR3 is TGTGCCAGCAGAGCAAGACAGGAGGTCGGCGGCGGCTATGGCTACACCTTC.

The CDR3, as DNA: TGCGCCAGCAGCTTGGTGGACGGGACAGGGGGTTATGGCTACACCTTC. The encoded protein is CASSLVDGTGGYGYTF. The V gene is TRBV5-1, the J gene TRBJ1-2, with 11 bases matching TRBD1. Germline CDR1 reads SGHRS; CDR2 reads YFSETQ. The length of the CDR3 is 16 residues. The V and J ends lost 0 bases and 5 bases, in that order; junction bases with no gene match: 6.

The rearrangement joins TRBV11-3 to TRBJ2-1; 7 bases fit TRBD1. With 1 base clipped from V and 2 bases from J, the junction kept 5 bases outside the gene matches. This CDR3 has 16 amino acids. Germline V CDR1 and CDR2: SGHNT, YENEEA. The DNA of the CDR3 is TGTGCCAGCAGCTTAGGACGGGACAGACCCTACAATGAGCAGTTCTTC. It codes for CASSLGRDRPYNEQFF.

The chain carries TRBV18 and TRBJ2-1; 12 bases agree with TRBD2. Losses at the gene ends were 3 bases for V and 1 base for J; bases not matched to a gene: 7. This CDR3 has 18 amino acids. Germline CDR1 reads KGHSH; CDR2 reads LQKENI. CDR3 DNA sequence: TGTGCCAGCTCACCGTTACCTAGCGGGGGGGGATCCTACAATGAGCAGTTCTTC. Its translation is CASSPLPSGGGSYNEQFF.

V and J are TRBV5-1 and TRBJ2-1; a weak D match, TRBD2 (7 bases). The germline gives CDR1 SGHRS, CDR2 YFSETQ. CDR3 length: 15 amino acids. Trimming took 5 bases from V and 7 from J, leaving 19 bases between them. Written as DNA, the CDR3 is TGCGCCAGCAGAAAGAGGGGGGAGGGCCGTAATGAGCAGTTCTTC. This gives the protein CASRKRGEGRNEQFF. The complete variable domain, with remaining parts taken from reference TRBV5-1 and TRBJ2-1, reads KAGVTQTPRYLIKTRGQQVTLSCSPISGHRSVSWYQQTPGQGLQFLFEYFSETQRNKGNFPGRFSGRQFSNSRSEMNVSTLELGDSALYLCASRKRGEGRNEQFFGPGTRLTVL.

This chain connects TRBV5-4 to TRBJ2-7, with D perhaps matching TRBD1 (6 bases). The V and J ends lost 4 bases and 7 bases respectively, with 18 bases between them. Germline CDR1 SGHNT, CDR2 YYREEE (reference sequence). CDR3 length equals 14 residues. The CDR3 spells CASSPTGRGREQYV. In nucleotides, the CDR3 is TGTGCCAGCAGCCCGACGGGCAGGGGTCGAGAGCAGTACGTC.

The chain uses TRBV29-1 and TRBJ2-1; perhaps TRBD2 as D (8 bases). V lost 7 bases, J lost 7 bases, and 23 bases lay in between. Germline CDR1 and CDR2: SQVTM and ANQGSEA. The CDR3 contains 15 residues. The CDR3 protein is CSETGSGRAGNEQFF. CDR3 in DNA: TGCAGCGAGACAGGGTCCGGGAGGGCCGGGAATGAGCAGTTCTTC.

The chain joins TRBV29-1 to TRBJ2-3; TRBD1 might be the D (5 bases). V gave up 7 bases and J gave up 2 bases, with 16 bases separating them. The CDR3 has 14 residues. Germline CDR1 and CDR2: SQVTM and ANQGSEA. The CDR3 reads CSGRKTVATDTQYF. The CDR3 DNA follows: TGCAGCGGAAGAAAGACAGTCGCCACAGATACGCAGTATTTT.

In this sample, this clone turned up a few times. The rearrangement links TRBV4-1 to TRBJ1-5, with D perhaps matching TRBD1 (6 bases). V lost 1 base, J lost 3 bases, and 13 bases lay in between. This CDR3 is built from 16 residues. The germline V gene encodes CDR1 MGHRA and CDR2 YSYEKL. CDR3 loop: CASSQVGAGDNQPQHF. CDR3 nucleotides: TGCGCCAGCAGCCAAGTCGGTGCAGGGGACAATCAGCCCCAGCATTTT.

This chain uses TRBV6-5 with TRBJ2-2; D ambiguous. The germline V gene encodes CDR1 MNHEY and CDR2 SVGAGI. The CDR3 extends over 16 amino acids. V gave up 0 bases and J gave up 0 bases, with 8 bases separating them. The CDR3 reads CASSYSGYPNTGELFF. CDR3 coding DNA: TGTGCCAGCAGTTACTCGGGCTACCCGAACACCGGGGAGCTGTTTTTT.

Turning to this clone: This sample also contains other DNA sequences that code for the same CDR3. V and J are TRBV19 and TRBJ1-2; D ambiguous. Germline lookup yields CDR1 LNHDA and CDR2 SQIVND (reference sequence). V dropped 3 bases and J dropped 8 bases, with 13 bases sitting between them. This CDR3 has 13 amino acids. The CDR3 protein is CASSIPGSYGYTF. The CDR3 nucleotides are TGTGCCAGTAGTATCCCAGGCAGCTACGGCTACACCTTC. Supplemented by reference TRBV19 and TRBJ1-2, the full variable domain reads DGGITQSPKYLFRKEGQNVTLSCEQNLNHDAMYWYRQDPGQGLRLIYYSQIVNDFQKGDIAEGYSVSREKKESFPLTVTSAQKNPTAFYLCASSIPGSYGYTFGSGTRLTVV.

This clone was detected ten times or more. The rearrangement uses TRBV5-1 and TRBJ2-1; 12 nucleotides align to TRBD2. The V gene end was trimmed by 4 bases and the J gene end by 3 bases; junction bases not matched to a gene: 5. The CDR3 consists of 16 residues. The germline V gene encodes CDR1 SGHRS and CDR2 YFSETQ. DNA for the CDR3: TGCGCCAGCAGCCCGGGACTAGCGGGCTACTACAATGAGCAGTTCTTC. Translation: CASSPGLAGYYNEQFF.

This chain links TRBV28 with TRBJ1-3; D gene uncertain. The CDR3 loop spans 15 amino acids. Germline values: CDR1 MDHEN, CDR2 SYDVKM. The V gene lost 7 bases and the J gene lost 2 bases, with 15 bases spanning the gap. The CDR3 sequence: CASIGVRAPGNTIYF. Here the CDR3 DNA reads TGTGCCAGCATCGGGGTGCGGGCCCCTGGAAACACCATATATTTT.

The chain links TRBV5-8 to TRBJ2-7, with TRBD2 identical over 7 bases. CDR1 and CDR2 from the germline V gene are SGHTS and YDEGEE. The J segment lost 4 bases and the V segment lost 0 bases, leaving 10 bases of the junction unmatched. The CDR3 has 16 amino acids. CDR3 protein: CASSLARRGEGYEQYF. The CDR3 region has the DNA TGTGCCAGCAGCTTGGCCCGCCGGGGGGAGGGTTACGAGCAGTACTTC.

The chain employs TRBV7-6 and TRBJ1-1; D remains unclear. The germline V gene encodes CDR1 SGHVS and CDR2 FNYEAQ. Trimming removed 4 bases at V and 0 bases at J, with 12 bases between. This CDR3 has 15 residues. DNA of the CDR3: TGTGCCAGCAGCTCGGGAGGGAATATGAACACTGAAGCTTTCTTT. It yields the protein CASSSGGNMNTEAFF. The variable domain in full, with the rest retrieved from reference TRBV7-6 and TRBJ1-1, is GAGVSQSPRYKVTKRGQDVALRCDPISGHVSLYWYRQALGQGPEFLTYFNYEAQQDKSGLPNDRFSAERPEGSISTLTIQRTEQRDSAMYRCASSSGGNMNTEAFFGQGTRLTVV.

V and J are TRBV4-1 and TRBJ1-4; the D gene is possibly TRBD1 (6 bases). Trimming removed 3 bases from V and 0 bases from J, with 11 bases in between. The germline V gene has CDR1 MGHRA and CDR2 YSYEKL. This CDR3 spans 16 amino acids. As DNA, the CDR3 is TGCGCCAGCAGCCAGGCGGACAGAGCAACTAATGAAAAACTGTTTTTT. This translates into CASSQADRATNEKLFF.

The chain joins TRBV28 to TRBJ1-5; 7 nucleotides agree with TRBD1. The germline CDR1 and CDR2 sequences are MDHEN and SYDVKM. This CDR3 comprises 16 residues. J gave up 1 base and V 2 bases, and 5 bases lay outside the gene matches. CDR3 bases: TGTGCCAGCAGTTTAGAGGGGGCCGGAAGCAATCAGCCCCAGCATTTT. Protein sequence: CASSLEGAGSNQPQHF.

The DNA of the CDR3 is TGTGCCAGCAGCTTGGCCTTGCGGGAGGACCTACAGAGCACAGATACGCAGTATTTT. Translating gives CASSLALREDLQSTDTQYF. The V call is TRBV5-5, the J call TRBJ2-3; 8 bases line up with TRBD2. V lost 0 bases and J lost 0; bases outside the gene matches: 12. Germline V gene sequence: CDR1 SGHKS, CDR2 YYEKEE (reference sequence). The CDR3 extends over 19 amino acids.

This chain uses TRBV28 with TRBJ2-7, with D perhaps TRBD1 (7 bases). Germline lookup yields CDR1 MDHEN and CDR2 SYDVKM. V dropped 10 bases and J dropped 3 bases, with 13 bases sitting between them. The CDR3 runs 12 residues. The CDR3 reads CAIRGEDYEQYV. CDR3 DNA sequence: TGTGCCATCAGGGGGGAGGACTACGAGCAGTACGTC.

The genes are TRBV29-1 and TRBJ2-7, with TRBD1 identical over 9 bases. This CDR3 spans 15 amino acids. V lost 6 bases to trimming and J lost 1 base; unmatched junction nucleotides: 10. Germline-derived CDR1 and CDR2 are SQVTM and ANQGSEA. In DNA form, the CDR3 reads TGCAGCGTCGGGGGTTTGGGACAGGGTTCCTACGAGCAGTACTTC. Residues: CSVGGLGQGSYEQYF.

The V call is TRBV4-1, the J call TRBJ1-5; perhaps TRBD1 as D (6 bases). Germline CDR1 is MGHRA and CDR2 is YSYEKL. CDR3 length: 15 residues. V gave up 0 bases and J gave up 6 bases, with 12 bases separating them. The CDR3 is CASSQEYQGFQPQHF. CDR3 in DNA: TGCGCCAGCAGCCAAGAATATCAGGGGTTTCAGCCCCAGCATTTT.

This chain joins TRBV6-1 and TRBJ1-5, with 7 bases fitting TRBD1. With V trimmed by 4 bases and J by 2 bases, 11 bases remained unmatched. The CDR3 is 17 residues long. Germline V gives CDR1 MNHNS, CDR2 SASEGT. The DNA for the CDR3 is TGTGCCAGCAGTGTATACGACAGGGCCGGGGGCAATCAGCCCCAGCATTTT. This codes for CASSVYDRAGGNQPQHF.

J is TRBJ2-6 and V is TRBV11-2; D unresolved. Trimming removed 8 bases from V and 1 base from J, with 12 bases in between. This CDR3 contains 15 residues. CDR1 and CDR2 from the germline V gene are SGHAT and FQNNGV. The DNA for the CDR3 is TGTGCCAGCCGCCAGTCCCTGTCTGGGGCCAACGTCCTGACTTTC. Translated: CASRQSLSGANVLTF.

The rearrangement links TRBV30 to TRBJ2-7; D uncertain. The CDR3 covers 14 residues. Germline CDR1 is GTSNPN and CDR2 is SVGIG (reference sequence). Deletions cut 2 bases from V and 9 bases from J, with 20 bases between. The CDR3 region has the DNA TGTGCCTGGAGTTCTACCCGAGGAGTAGGTGTGCAGTACTTC. Translation gives CAWSSTRGVGVQYF.

This clone was found once. The CDR3 sequence is CASSGGQPNTEAFF. The CDR3 bases are TGTGCCAGCAGCGGCGGACAGCCGAACACTGAAGCTTTCTTT. This chain uses TRBV5-4 with TRBJ1-1; D perhaps matches TRBD1 (6 bases). Germline lookup yields CDR1 SGHNT and CDR2 YYREEE (reference sequence). Trimming stripped 4 bases from V and 1 base from J, with 11 bases between. This CDR3 region has 14 residues.